The sequence of this T cell receptor beta chain was determined in a study of blood T cell repertoires in COVID-19. Per the original methods: Using reference gene primer amplification, nucleated cell counts were estimated. The method was immunoSEQ multiplex PCR; TCRdb's version includes in-frame clones alone and lacks a portion of them. V and J calls and clone size come straight from that table; D and trimming were deduced from the DNA. Altogether approximately 450,000 clones are present, roughly nine tenths being singletons, with the ten largest covering 1% to 1.3%. The CDR3 has 15 amino acids. V lost 0 bases to trimming and J lost 3 bases, with 10 bases between them. CDR1 is SGHRS and CDR2 is YFSETQ in the germline V gene.

This sequence originates from a man aged 30-40 years who had recovered from COVID-19. V usage is TRBV5-1 and J usage is TRBJ2-1, with D possibly being TRBD1 (5 bases). Sequenced input: PBMCs or T cells enriched from blood (not recorded which). The CDR3: CASSLGQGRYNEQFF. The CDR3 DNA follows: TGCGCCAGCAGCTTGGGGCAGGGCCGCTACAATGAGCAGTTCTTC. The whole variable domain, filled in from reference TRBV5-1 and TRBJ2-1, reads KAGVTQTPRYLIKTRGQQVTLSCSPISGHRSVSWYQQTPGQGLQFLFEYFSETQRNKGNFPGRFSGRQFSNSRSEMNVSTLELGDSALYLCASSLGQGRYNEQFFGPGTRLTVL.